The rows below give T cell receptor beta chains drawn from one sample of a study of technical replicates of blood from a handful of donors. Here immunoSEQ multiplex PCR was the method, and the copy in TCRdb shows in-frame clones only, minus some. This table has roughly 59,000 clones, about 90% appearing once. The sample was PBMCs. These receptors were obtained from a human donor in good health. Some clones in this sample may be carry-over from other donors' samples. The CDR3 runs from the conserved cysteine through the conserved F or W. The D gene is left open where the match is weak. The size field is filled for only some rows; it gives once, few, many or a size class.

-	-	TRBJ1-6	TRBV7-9	TGTGCCAGCAGCTTAGTCCCGGGTTCACCCCTCCACTTT	CASSLVPGSPLHF
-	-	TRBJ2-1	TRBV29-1	TGCAGCTCCCAGGGACTTCCCAATGAGCAGTTCTTC	CSSQGLPNEQFF
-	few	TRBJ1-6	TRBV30	TGTGCCTGTAGGGGTAGCTCCTATAATTCACCCCTCCACTTT	CACRGSSYNSPLHF
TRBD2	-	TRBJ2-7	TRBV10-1	TGCGCCAGCAGTGAGGTAGCAGCGGGGGCCGAGCAGTACTTC	CASSEVAAGAEQYF
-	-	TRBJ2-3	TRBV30	TGTGCCTGGAGCCGGCAGGTCACGGATACGCAGTATTTT	CAWSRQVTDTQYF
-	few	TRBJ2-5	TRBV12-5	TGTGCTAGTGGTTCTGGCAATTTAGAGACCCAGTACTTC	CASGSGNLETQYF
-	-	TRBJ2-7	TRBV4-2	TGTGCCAGCAGCGAGAGTACTTCACAGGGTCGGGCCTACGAGCAGTACTTC	CASSESTSQGRAYEQYF
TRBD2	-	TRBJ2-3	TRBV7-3	TGTGCCAGCAGCCGGTCCGGGACTAGCGGGTCCACAGATACGCAGTATTTT	CASSRSGTSGSTDTQYF
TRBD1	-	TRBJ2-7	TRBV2	TGTGCCAGCAGCCCCTGGACAGGGTCCTACGAGCAGTACTTC	CASSPWTGSYEQYF
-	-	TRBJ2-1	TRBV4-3	TGCGCCAGCAGCCAAGAGGGAGGGGGTTCCTACAATGAGCAGTTCTTC	CASSQEGGGSYNEQFF
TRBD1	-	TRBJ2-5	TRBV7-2	TGTGCCAGCAGCTTAGGCCCAGGGACAGCTACCAAAGAGACCCAGTACTTC	CASSLGPGTATKETQYF
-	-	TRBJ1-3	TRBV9	TGTGCCAGCAGCGTAGCCAGGGCAGTCGCTGGAAACACCATATATTTT	CASSVARAVAGNTIYF
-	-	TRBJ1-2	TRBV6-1	TGTGCCAGCAGTGAACGTAACGGAGCCGCATTCGGCTACACCTTC	CASSERNGAAFGYTF
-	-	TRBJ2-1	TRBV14	TGTGCCAGCAGCCAAGTAGGGCGACTAGAGGCCAATGAGCAGTTCTTC	CASSQVGRLEANEQFF
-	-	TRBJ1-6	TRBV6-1	TGTGCCAGCAGTGAAGCGCTGGGGCGGAATTCACCCCTCCACTTT	CASSEALGRNSPLHF
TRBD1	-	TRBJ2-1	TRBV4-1	TGCGCCAGCAGCATGACAGGGTTTGAGCAGTTCTTC	CASSMTGFEQFF
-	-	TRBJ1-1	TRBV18	TGTGCCAGCTCAACGACAGACCTGAACACTGAAGCTTTCTTT	CASSTTDLNTEAFF
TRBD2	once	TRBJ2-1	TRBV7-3	TGTGCCAGCAGCTCTCTAGCGGGAGCCCCTGAGCAGTTCTTC	CASSSLAGAPEQFF
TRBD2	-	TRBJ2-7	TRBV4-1	TGCGCCAGCAGCCAAGCTTTAGCGGGGGGTCGGGTCGAGCAGTACTTC	CASSQALAGGRVEQYF
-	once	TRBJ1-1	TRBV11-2	TGTGCCAGCAGCCTCGCAGGCGCGGCGGGCACTGAAGCTTTCTTT	CASSLAGAAGTEAFF
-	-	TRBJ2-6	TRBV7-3	TGTGCCAGCAGCGAAAGCCACGGGGTTGGGGCCAACGTCCTGACTTTC	CASSESHGVGANVLTF
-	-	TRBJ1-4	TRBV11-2	TGTGCCAGCAGCCCAGACAGTGGAGGGAATGAAAAACTGTTTTTT	CASSPDSGGNEKLFF
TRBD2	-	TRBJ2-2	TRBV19	TGTGCCAGTAACCCAAGGGGACTAGCGGGGGCGAGGACCGGGGAGCTGTTTTTT	CASNPRGLAGARTGELFF
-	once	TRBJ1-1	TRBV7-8	TGTGCCAGCAGCCTGCTAGGACAGAGCAACACTGAAGCTTTCTTT	CASSLLGQSNTEAFF
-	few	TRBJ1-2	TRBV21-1	TGTGCCAGCACAGACAGCGCAAGAAAATATGGCTACACCTTC	CASTDSARKYGYTF
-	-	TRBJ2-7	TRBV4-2	TGTGCCAGCAGCCAAGATTTGACCGGGGAGCAGTACTTC	CASSQDLTGEQYF
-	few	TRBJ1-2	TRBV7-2	TGTGCCAGCAGCTTCGGTGTTTCCGGCAGGGCGTATGGCTACACCTTC	CASSFGVSGRAYGYTF
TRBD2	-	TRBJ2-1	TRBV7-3	TGTGCCAGCAGCGCGGGGACTAGCGGGAGGGCCGGGGGTGAGCAGTTCTTC	CASSAGTSGRAGGEQFF
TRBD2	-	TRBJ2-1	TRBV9	TGTGCCAGCAGCGTAGGGGCTAGCGGGAGCTACAATGAGCAGTTCTTC	CASSVGASGSYNEQFF
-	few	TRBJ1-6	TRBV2	TGTGCCAGCTTGGACACCTCTCCCCGGATTTCACCCCTCCACTTT	CASLDTSPRISPLHF
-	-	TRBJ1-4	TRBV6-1	TGTGCCAGCAGTGTCGGCGGGGCTGGGGAAAAACTGTTTTTT	CASSVGGAGEKLFF
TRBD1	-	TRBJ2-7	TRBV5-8	TGTGCCAGCAGCGGGCCGACAGGGGAGTTCCTCTACGAGCAGTACTTC	CASSGPTGEFLYEQYF
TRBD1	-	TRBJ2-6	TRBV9	TGTGCCAGCAGCGTCAGCCTGGGGACAGGGGGAGTTGGGGCCAACGTCCTGACTTTC	CASSVSLGTGGVGANVLTF
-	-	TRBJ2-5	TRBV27	TGTGCCAGCAGTTTGGGAGTCCAAGAGACCCAGTACTTC	CASSLGVQETQYF
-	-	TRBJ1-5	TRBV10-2	TGCGCCAGCAGTGATATCTTTGAGAATCAGCCCCAGCATTTT	CASSDIFENQPQHF